This T cell receptor beta chain was sequenced for a study of beta chain features in type 1 diabetes. Study-level findings and limits: Naive, central memory and Treg TCRB repertoires seemed to resemble each other more closely in patients than they did in healthy donors. For patients and controls alike, PCR might favor shorter templates to the same degree.

Investigators reverse transcribed all isolated RNA, so they sequenced expressed TCRB transcripts. TCRdb's copy holds only in-frame clones and misses some; the assay was immunoSEQ multiplex PCR. The data contain 860,000 or so clones, roughly a sixth of them seen just once; the ten biggest clones take up 0.023%. Regarding this clone: No antigen is known for it.

V was cut by 2 bases and J by 5 bases, with 12 bases left in between. This CDR3 comprises 14 residues. Per germline, CDR1 SGHTA and CDR2 FQGNSA. The gene calls are TRBV7-2 and TRBJ1-1; D remains ambiguous. The clonotype originates from a woman aged 18-29 years in good health. The sample taken for sequencing was naive CD4+ T cells from blood. CDR3 in amino acids: CASSLSPSGTEAFF. The CDR3 DNA follows: TGTGCCAGCAGCTTATCGCCCAGCGGTACTGAAGCTTTCTTT.